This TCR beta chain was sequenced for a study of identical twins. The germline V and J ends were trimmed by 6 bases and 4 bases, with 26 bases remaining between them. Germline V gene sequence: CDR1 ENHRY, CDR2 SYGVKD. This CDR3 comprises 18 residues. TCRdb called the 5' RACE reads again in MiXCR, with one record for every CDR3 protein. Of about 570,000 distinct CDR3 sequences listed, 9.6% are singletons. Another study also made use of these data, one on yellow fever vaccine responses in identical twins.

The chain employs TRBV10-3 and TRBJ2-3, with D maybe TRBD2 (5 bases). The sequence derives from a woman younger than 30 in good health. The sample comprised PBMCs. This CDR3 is CAISEGGGWTIPPDTQYF. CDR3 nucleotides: TGTGCCATCAGCGAGGGCGGTGGGTGGACCATCCCCCCAGATACGCAGTATTTT.